These 2 T cell receptor beta chains were all obtained from the same sample, sequenced in a study of blood T cell repertoires in COVID-19. TCRdb keeps only in-frame clones here, not all; method: immunoSEQ multiplex PCR. The table includes approximately 300,000 clones, more than 70% detected once. Source material: peripheral blood. The receptors derive from a woman aged 45-59 years with acute or convalescent COVID-19.

This chain links TRBV5-6 with TRBJ2-1; 9 nucleotides agree with TRBD2. Losses at the gene ends were 6 bases for V and 2 bases for J; bases not matched to a gene: 6. Germline V gives CDR1 SGHDT, CDR2 YYEEEE. This CDR3 is 15 amino acids long. The CDR3 spells CASIDLAGAYNEQFF. The CDR3 DNA reads as TGTGCCAGCATCGATTTAGCGGGAGCCTACAATGAGCAGTTCTTC.

This clone was found once. The chain uses TRBV9 and TRBJ1-1; TRBD1 matches 8 bases. With V trimmed by 3 bases and J by 0 bases, 4 bases remained unmatched. CDR1 SGDLS and CDR2 YYNGEE come from the germline V gene. The CDR3 extends over 15 amino acids. CDR3 residues: CASSDQGALNTEAFF. The CDR3 DNA sequence: TGTGCCAGCAGCGATCAGGGGGCTTTGAACACTGAAGCTTTCTTT.